The rows below give T cell receptor beta chains drawn from one sample of a study of response to subunit inactivated influenza vaccine. TCRdb independently ran MiXCR on the RT-PCR reads; one entry per CDR3 protein. The table includes roughly 760,000 distinct CDR3 sequences, 21% detected once. The sequencing here drew on PBMCs from blood, taken roughly 5 days after vaccination. These receptors were taken from a man aged 50 or older who received an inactivated influenza vaccine. CDR3s include the opening cysteine and the closing phenylalanine or tryptophan. A D gene is named only where the DNA matches it firmly. Where a row states a size, it is once, few, many or the class of an expanded clone; other rows omit it.

CDR3 protein,CDR3 DNA,D gene,V gene,J gene,clone size
CASSLEGQQINSPLHF,TGCGCCAGCAGCTTGGAGGGACAGCAAATTAATTCACCCCTCCACTTT,TRBD1,TRBV5-1,TRBJ1-6,-
CAWSDQVGGELFF,TGTGCCTGGAGCGACCAGGTTGGCGGGGAGCTGTTTTTT,-,TRBV30,TRBJ2-2,-
CASSVATGTAGRDTEAFF,TGTGCCAGCAGCGTAGCTACGGGGACGGCAGGGAGGGACACTGAAGCTTTCTTT,-,TRBV9,TRBJ1-1,few
CASSLAGELDEQFF,TGTGCCAGCAGTTTAGCGGGAGAATTAGATGAGCAGTTCTTC,TRBD2,TRBV28,TRBJ2-1,many
CASSPTGLTGELFF,TGTGCCAGCAGTCCCACGGGCTTAACCGGGGAGCTGTTTTTT,-,TRBV12-3/TRBV12-4,TRBJ2-2,-
CSAPKGLAPTDTQYF,TGCAGTGCCCCAAAAGGACTAGCGCCCACAGATACGCAGTATTTT,TRBD2,TRBV20-1,TRBJ2-3,-
CASSPDRLTDTQYF,TGCGCCAGCTCGCCGGACAGGCTCACAGATACGCAGTATTTT,TRBD1,TRBV5-1,TRBJ2-3,few
CASSLSTKDTQYF,TGTGCTAGCAGCTTAAGTACGAAAGATACGCAGTATTTT,-,TRBV7-7,TRBJ2-3,few
CASSLQGGQPQHF,TGTGCCAGCAGTTTACAGGGTGGGCAGCCCCAGCATTTT,-,TRBV12-3/TRBV12-4,TRBJ1-5,many
CASGTTGNSGNTIYF,TGTGCCAGCGGAACGACAGGAAACTCTGGAAACACCATATATTTT,-,TRBV7-2,TRBJ1-3,-
CASSQARASAYEQFF,TGTGCCAGCAGCCAAGCAAGGGCTAGCGCGTATGAGCAGTTCTTC,-,TRBV4-2,TRBJ2-1,-
CASSPAQLLRYTQYF,TGTGCCAGCAGTCCAGCCCAGCTTCTACGGTATACGCAGTATTTT,-,TRBV12-3/TRBV12-4,TRBJ2-3,many
CAWSPVRWGQYF,TGTGCCTGGAGTCCTGTACGATGGGGGCAGTATTTT,-,TRBV30,TRBJ2-3,-
CSAARGPGAYNEQFF,TGCAGTGCCGCAAGGGGCCCTGGGGCCTACAATGAGCAGTTCTTC,-,TRBV20-1,TRBJ2-1,few
CASSQVEGQAQYF,TGTGCCAGCAGCCAAGTGGAGGGCCAAGCGCAGTATTTT,-,TRBV4-2,TRBJ2-3,few
CASRPADSPTKNIQYF,TGTGCCAGCAGACCCGCGGACAGCCCCACCAAAAACATTCAGTACTTC,-,TRBV12-3/TRBV12-4,TRBJ2-4,-
CASSRGNSGGSYEQYF,TGTGCCAGCAGCCGCGGCAATAGCGGGGGGTCCTACGAGCAGTACTTC,TRBD2,TRBV4-2,TRBJ2-7,-
CASSVTSYTGELFF,TGCGCCAGCAGCGTGACTAGCTATACCGGGGAGCTGTTTTTT,TRBD2,TRBV5-1,TRBJ2-2,few
CSARDLRVGNTGELFF,TGCAGTGCTAGAGATTTGAGGGTTGGGAACACCGGGGAGCTGTTTTTT,-,TRBV20-1,TRBJ2-2,few
CASSLGLAGGNYNEQFF,TGTGCCAGCAGCTTAGGACTAGCGGGGGGGAATTACAATGAGCAGTTCTTC,TRBD2,TRBV7-2,TRBJ2-1,few
CASSQDPASVYEQFF,TGTGCCAGCAGCCAAGATCCGGCTAGCGTCTATGAGCAGTTCTTC,-,TRBV4-2,TRBJ2-1,many
CASSLQAISSYEQYF,TGTGCCAGCAGTTTACAGGCGATTTCCTCCTACGAGCAGTACTTC,-,TRBV6-5,TRBJ2-7,-
CASSLVASSGETQYF,TGTGCCAGCAGCTTAGTAGCGTCTAGCGGTGAGACCCAGTACTTC,TRBD2,TRBV7-9,TRBJ2-5,-
CSARGRGQGTSGANVLTF,TGCAGTGCTAGAGGGAGGGGACAGGGGACCTCTGGGGCCAACGTCCTGACTTTC,TRBD1,TRBV20-1,TRBJ2-6,-